This TCR beta chain was sequenced during a study of beta chain features in type 1 diabetes. Study summary: Regarding age, gender and cell yields, patients proved similar to healthy donors. Study outcomes and limitations: There was a moderate but significant shortening of TCRB CDR3s in all four CD4+ subsets of Type 1 diabetes patients.

Comments on this clone: Antigen unknown.

V dropped 10 bases and J dropped 6 bases, with 19 bases sitting between them. The CDR3 is 14 amino acids. Isolated RNA was reverse transcribed in full, so expressed TCRB transcripts were sequenced. The average read count of naive, central memory and regulatory T cell samples was around 3.8 million. The repertoire was sequenced with immunoSEQ multiplex PCR; TCRdb's copy has only in-frame clones and lacks some. The repertoire holds about half a million clones, with about 10% as singletons. The sample taken for sequencing was naive CD4+ T cells from blood. The sequence derives from a woman younger than 35 in good health. The chain has TRBV23-1 and TRBJ1-5; the D is unclear. TRBV23-1 is placed among ORFs of uncertain function. This CDR3 reads CAISTSGSPQPQHF. The CDR3 DNA follows: TGCGCCATATCAACGTCGGGGAGTCCTCAGCCCCAGCATTTT.